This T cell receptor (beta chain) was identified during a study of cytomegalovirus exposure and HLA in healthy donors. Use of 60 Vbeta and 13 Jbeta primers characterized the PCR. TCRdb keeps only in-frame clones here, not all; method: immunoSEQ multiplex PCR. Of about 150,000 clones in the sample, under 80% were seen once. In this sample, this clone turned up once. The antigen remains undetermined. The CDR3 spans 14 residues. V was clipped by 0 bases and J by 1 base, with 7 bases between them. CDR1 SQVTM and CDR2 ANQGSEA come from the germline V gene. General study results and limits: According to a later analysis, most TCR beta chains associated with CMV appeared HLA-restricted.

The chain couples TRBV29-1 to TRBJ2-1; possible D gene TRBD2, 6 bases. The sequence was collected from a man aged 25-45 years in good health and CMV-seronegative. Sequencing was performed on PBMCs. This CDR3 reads CSVEDAGSYNEQFF. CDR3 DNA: TGCAGCGTTGAAGATGCGGGGTCCTACAATGAGCAGTTCTTC.